Sequencing of this T cell receptor beta chain was carried out in a study of blood T cells in healthy people across ages. This CDR3 has 12 amino acids. Germline lookup yields CDR1 SQVTM and CDR2 ANQGSEA. Through a sample-barcoded 5' primer and a J-beta primer mix, a second PCR was run for roughly 6 to 12 cycles. TCRdb ran MiXCR on the 5' RACE reads and lists one entry per CDR3 protein. The sample has nearly 800,000 distinct CDR3 sequences, roughly 25% seen once. This clonotype showed up just a few times. One end of the junction fails to match germline, which may point to a read error. Separately, the same data were catalogued under a study of T cells of mothers and their children.

The sample consisted of blood. The genes are TRBV29-1 and TRBJ2-7; D is uncertain. This TCR was sampled from a boy under 18 in good health. CDR3 bases: TGCAGCGTTGTAACCGCCTGGGGAAGCTGGCACTTC. This codes for CSVVTAWGSWHF.